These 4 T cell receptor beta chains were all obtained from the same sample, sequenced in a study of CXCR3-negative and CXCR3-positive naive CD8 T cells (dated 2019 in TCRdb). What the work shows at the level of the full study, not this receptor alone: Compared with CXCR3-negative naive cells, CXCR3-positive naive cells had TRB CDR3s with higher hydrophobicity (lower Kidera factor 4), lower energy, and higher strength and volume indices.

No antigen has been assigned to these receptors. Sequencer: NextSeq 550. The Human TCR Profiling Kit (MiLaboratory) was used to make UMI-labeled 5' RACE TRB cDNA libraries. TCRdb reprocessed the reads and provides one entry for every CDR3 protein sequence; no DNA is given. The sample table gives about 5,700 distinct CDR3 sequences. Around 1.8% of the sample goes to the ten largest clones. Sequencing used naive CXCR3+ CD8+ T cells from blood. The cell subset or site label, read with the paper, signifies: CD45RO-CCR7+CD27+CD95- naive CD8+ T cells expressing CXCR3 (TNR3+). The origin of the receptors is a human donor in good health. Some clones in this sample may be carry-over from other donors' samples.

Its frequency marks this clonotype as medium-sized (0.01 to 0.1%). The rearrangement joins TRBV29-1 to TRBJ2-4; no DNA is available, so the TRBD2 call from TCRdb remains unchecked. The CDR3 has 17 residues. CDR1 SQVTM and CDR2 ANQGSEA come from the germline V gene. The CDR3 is CSVDGLAGPMAKNIQYF.

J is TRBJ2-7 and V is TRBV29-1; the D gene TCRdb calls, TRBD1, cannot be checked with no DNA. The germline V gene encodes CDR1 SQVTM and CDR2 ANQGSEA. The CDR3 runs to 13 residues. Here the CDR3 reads CSAKGGITYEQYF.

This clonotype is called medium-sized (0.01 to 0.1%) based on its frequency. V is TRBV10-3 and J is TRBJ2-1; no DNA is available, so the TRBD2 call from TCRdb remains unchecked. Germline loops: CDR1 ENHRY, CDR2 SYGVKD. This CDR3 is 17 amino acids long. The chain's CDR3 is CAISDSGLADPRNEQFF.

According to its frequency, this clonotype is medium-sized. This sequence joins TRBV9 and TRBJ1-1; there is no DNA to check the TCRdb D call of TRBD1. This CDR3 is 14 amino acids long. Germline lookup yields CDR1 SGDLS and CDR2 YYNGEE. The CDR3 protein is CASSEGQGDTEAFF.